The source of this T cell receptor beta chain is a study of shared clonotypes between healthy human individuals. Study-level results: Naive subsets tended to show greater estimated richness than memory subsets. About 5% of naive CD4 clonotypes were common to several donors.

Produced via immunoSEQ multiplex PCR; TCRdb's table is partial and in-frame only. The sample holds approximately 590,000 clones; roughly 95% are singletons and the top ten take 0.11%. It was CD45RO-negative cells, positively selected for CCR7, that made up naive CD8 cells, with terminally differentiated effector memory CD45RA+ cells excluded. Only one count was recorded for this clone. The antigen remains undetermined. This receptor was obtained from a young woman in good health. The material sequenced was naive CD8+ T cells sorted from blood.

CDR3 residues: CASSLAGGYTEAFF. The CDR3 coding sequence is TGTGCCAGCAGCCTGGCTGGGGGATACACTGAAGCTTTCTTT. This sequence joins TRBV5-6 and TRBJ1-1, with D possibly TRBD1 on 5 matching bases. Germline loops: CDR1 SGHDT, CDR2 YYEEEE. CDR3 length: 14 amino acids. The V gene lost 4 bases and the J gene lost 3 bases, with 13 bases spanning the gap.